A single TCR beta chain is shown here with its context. In the original workflow: It was from reference gene primer amplification that nucleated cell counts were estimated. TCRdb keeps only in-frame clones here, not all; method: immunoSEQ multiplex PCR. V, J and clone size derive from that table, while D and trimming were established from the DNA sequence. The sample has roughly 290,000 clones; about nine tenths are singletons. V dropped 4 bases and J dropped 4 bases, with 13 bases sitting between them. The CDR3 sequence is 14 residues long. The germline V gene has CDR1 SGHDT and CDR2 YYEEEE. The source of the sample is a study of blood T cell repertoires in COVID-19. Study information: Samples came from the United States, Italy and Spain, spanning acute and convalescent COVID-19. Nucleic acid was either cDNA or gDNA, and it came from T cells, B-cell-depleted T cells, or PBMCs.

The TCR originated in a woman aged 60 to 75 with acute or convalescent COVID-19. The chain combines TRBV5-6 with TRBJ2-3, with a tentative D call TRBD2 (6 bases). The sequenced material came from peripheral blood. This CDR3 reads CASSPRGFSDTQYF. CDR3 nucleotides: TGTGCCAGCAGCCCCCGGGGGTTCTCAGATACGCAGTATTTT.